This TCR beta chain was identified in a study of blood T cells in healthy people across ages (dated by TCRdb to between 2014 and 2016). Concerning the study at large: In model experiments, roughly one uniquely barcoded TCR beta cDNA molecule per two T cells was captured by template switching. Using deep sequencing normalized with unique cDNA molecular identifiers, the study measured how TCR beta repertoire diversity changes with age. Four age groups were formed from the donors: young (average about 17 years), middle-aged (around 37), aged (approximately 60) and long-lived (about 80). Donors of different ages were randomly distributed across sequencing lanes to avoid experimental bias. For two donors (one aged 18 to 29 and one aged 80 or older), the study analyzed two additional independent replicas of 1 million unique cDNA reads from the same blood draw.

The roughly 39 donors, aged about 6 to 95 years, were systemically healthy Caucasian individuals from Russia. Each donor gave ten milliliters of peripheral blood, drawn into EDTA-treated Vacutainer tubes. PBMCs were isolated by Ficoll-Paque density-gradient centrifugation, with at least 6.5 million obtained per sample. Total RNA, at least 6 micrograms per sample, was extracted from PBMCs with Trizol reagent. For every donor, flow cytometry on a PBMC aliquot measured the percentage of naive CD45RAhigh/CD27high T cells. A remark on this clonotype: Its specific antigen is unknown. The record has no base qualities; no much larger clone is one base away.

Receptor amplification or capture employed 5' RACE. The data were produced on an Illumina HiSeq 2500. A second roughly 6 to 12 cycle PCR used a sample-barcoded 5' primer and a J-beta primer mix. A template-switch 5' adaptor carrying 12 random nucleotides introduced a unique molecular identifier onto each TCR beta cDNA molecule. At least 3 million CDR3-containing paired-end reads were obtained from each sample. All of the RNA was converted into first-strand cDNA using the Mint cDNA synthesis kit, with a TRBC-specific oligonucleotide serving as the primer. Following uracil-DNA glycosylase treatment, all cDNA underwent a first 18-cycle PCR with the universal primers M1SS and BC2_uni_R. In the paper's pipeline: Normalization of each sample was performed by random selection of 1 million high-quality reads, each carrying a distinct molecular identifier. Reads sharing molecular identifiers were discarded rather than binned into consensus sequences. MiTCR, set to a Q25 quality threshold and the strictest error-elimination algorithm, was used for CDR3 identification, clonotype clustering and error correction. A nonparametric unseen species model with Euler transformation was used to estimate lower-bound total TCR beta diversity. Clones were called with MiXCR by TCRdb after fastp trimmed the public reads at Q25, and only in-frame beta chains were retained. Every entry covers one CDR3 protein and lists the most common genes and DNA from its rows. The V and J calls come from TCRdb's annotation, not from the publication. This sample is represented by around 1,500,000 distinct CDR3 sequences; 28% of them were singletons. Jointly, the top ten make up more than 6% of the sample.

The paper as a whole reports these results and caveats: A strong correlation was found between observed TCR beta diversity and the percentage of naive T cells measured by flow cytometry. Total diversity estimates from one million sequenced T cells were considered lower bounds and underestimates. Since profiling was done on bulk unsorted PBMCs, naive and antigen-experienced compartments could not be conclusively compared. The long-lived group showed more naive CD4+ T cells, fewer expanded clones and increased TCR diversity than the aged group, suggesting age selection. Observed TCR beta diversity per million T cells fell roughly linearly with age, and a significant reduction was already apparent by age roughly 41. Donor CMV infection status was unknown, potentially confounding age-related changes in expanded clonotypes.

The CDR3 goes from the cysteine to the phenylalanine over 15 residues. Of all the DNA, just the CDR3 is kept, 45 bases in frame from base 1. Germline trimming: 5 bases from V, 5 bases from J; junction bases outside gene matches: 5. In the germline V gene, CDR1 corresponds to SGHTA and CDR2 to FQGNSA. The TCR comes from a woman aged 25-40 years in good health. The sequenced sample consisted of blood. This chain joins TRBV7-2 to TRBJ2-2, and TRBD2 matches 10 of the central bases. CDR3 sequence: CASSIGLADTGELFF. The nucleotide sequence is TGTGCCAGCAGCATAGGACTAGCGGATACCGGGGAGCTGTTTTTT.